Listed below are T cell receptor beta chains from one sample, sequenced in a study of shared clonotypes between healthy human individuals. Sequencing was performed with immunoSEQ multiplex PCR; in TCRdb, only in-frame clones are kept and a portion is missing. The profile covers approximately 2,000,000 clones, with around 93% appearing a single time and more than 0.35% taken by the ten largest. Sequencing was performed on naive CD4+ T cells from PBMCs. These receptors were obtained from a man in his late teens or twenties in good health. Some clones in this sample may be carry-over from other donors' samples. Each CDR3 is given with its conserved first and last residue. D genes are given only for firm matches.

>TRBV7-9|.|TRBJ1-1
TGTGCCAGCAGCTTCCACCGGGACAAAGCAGCTTTCTTT
CASSFHRDKAAFF
>TRBV5-6|TRBD1|TRBJ2-3
TGTGCCAGCAGCTTTGGGACAGGGGGCGCAGATACGCAGTATTTT
CASSFGTGGADTQYF
>TRBV5-8|.|TRBJ1-5
TGTGCCAGCAGCCGTGGAGGGGTTGATCAGCCCCAGCATTTT
CASSRGGVDQPQHF
>TRBV10-3|TRBD2|TRBJ2-7
TGTGCCATCAGTGAGTCGAATAGCGGGAGGGCCAATGCTTTCCACGAGCAGTACTTC
CAISESNSGRANAFHEQYF
>TRBV2|.|TRBJ2-2
TGTGCCACCAAATCCTCCGTCGCCGGGGAGCTGTTTTTT
CATKSSVAGELFF
>TRBV6-1|.|TRBJ1-5
TGTGCCAGCAGTGAAGGTTTGGGGTTTCAGCCCCAGCATTTT
CASSEGLGFQPQHF
>TRBV10-3|TRBD1|TRBJ2-1
TGTGCCATCAGTGGGCAGGGGGAAAATGAGCAGTTCTTC
CAISGQGENEQFF
>TRBV29-1|TRBD2|TRBJ2-3
TGCAGCGTTGATGGGACTAGCGGGCCCACAGATACGCAGTATTTT
CSVDGTSGPTDTQYF
>TRBV28|.|TRBJ1-1
TGTGCCAGCAGTTCGACACGTTCGGGTGTCACTGAAGCTTTCTTT
CASSSTRSGVTEAFF
>TRBV5-6|TRBD2|TRBJ2-7
TGTGCCAGCTCGTGGGTCTCTAGCGGGGGGTTTGAGCAGTACTTC
CASSWVSSGGFEQYF
>TRBV6-1|.|TRBJ2-3
TGTGCCAGCAGTCGGGACGCAAGAAGCACAGATACGCAGTATTTT
CASSRDARSTDTQYF
>TRBV18|.|TRBJ2-7
TGTGCCAGCTCACCACCTTCCCGTAGCGAGCAGTACTTC
CASSPPSRSEQYF